Below, 24 T cell receptor beta chains from the same sample are listed, as sequenced in a study of graft-versus-host responses after intestinal transplantation. Repertoires were generated with immunoSEQ multiplex PCR, while TCRdb's copy carries only in-frame clones and drops some. The sample carries more than 85,000 clones, roughly 80% recorded once. No cognate antigen is known for these TCRs. Here the sequenced sample was unstimulated CD4+ T cells sorted from spleen or lymph node cells, taken before intestinal transplant. The source is a human donor who received an intestinal transplant.

J is TRBJ2-2 and V is TRBV5-4; D not certain. This CDR3 spans 14 amino acids. Germline lookup yields CDR1 SGHNT and CDR2 YYREEE (reference sequence). Trimming stripped 0 bases from V and 7 bases from J, with 10 bases between. The CDR3 DNA reads TGTGCCAGCAGCTTGGACTCAACCTACGGGGAGCTGTTTTTT. Encoded protein: CASSLDSTYGELFF.

This chain uses TRBV10-2 with TRBJ1-2; no reliable D call. The V end lost 6 bases, the J end lost 1 base, and 18 bases lay between the germline ends. Germline-derived CDR1 and CDR2 are WSHSY and SAAADI. CDR3 length: 16 amino acids. Here the CDR3 reads CASSDLSGKNNYGYTF. The CDR3 DNA reads as TGCGCCAGCAGCGATTTGAGCGGCAAGAATAACTATGGCTACACCTTC.

The chain recombines TRBV28 with TRBJ1-2; D is unresolved. The CDR3 sequence is 14 residues long. With 4 bases removed from V and 5 bases from J, the gap between germline ends came to 14 bases. Germline CDR1 is MDHEN and CDR2 is SYDVKM. In DNA form, the CDR3 reads TGTGCCAGCAGTTCCTCGGGGAGGTTGTATGGCTACACCTTC. This sequence encodes CASSSSGRLYGYTF.

This chain joins TRBV19 and TRBJ2-7, with D maybe TRBD2 (6 bases). Trimming removed 6 bases at V and 0 bases at J, with 12 bases between. The CDR3 sequence is 14 residues long. Germline loops: CDR1 LNHDA, CDR2 SQIVND (reference sequence). In DNA, the CDR3 is TGTGCCAGTAGCCCGGGACTGTTCTCCTACGAGCAGTACTTC. Its protein product is CASSPGLFSYEQYF.

The chain couples TRBV29-1 to TRBJ2-5; D is possibly TRBD1 (5 bases). The ends were cut back, 4 bases at V and 2 bases at J, with 11 bases in the middle. CDR3 length: 13 amino acids. Germline loops: CDR1 SQVTM, CDR2 ANQGSEA. The chain's CDR3 is CSVARVEQETQYF. The DNA of the CDR3 is TGCAGCGTTGCCAGGGTGGAACAAGAGACCCAGTACTTC. Based on the CDR3 plus reference TRBV29-1 and TRBJ2-5, the full variable domain is SAVISQKPSRDICQRGTSLTIQCQVDSQVTMMFWYRQQPGQSLTLIATANQGSEATYESGFVIDKFPISRPNLTFSTLTVSNMSPEDSSIYLCSVARVEQETQYFGPGTRLLVL.

The V and J genes are TRBV10-3 and TRBJ1-5, with 7 bases fitting TRBD1. Germline CDR1 reads ENHRY; CDR2 reads SYGVKD. The CDR3 has 14 residues. With V trimmed by 10 bases and J by 4 bases, 10 bases remained unmatched. The CDR3, as DNA: TGTGCCACCTCCCCGGGACAGCAGAATCAGCCCCAGCATTTT. This encodes CATSPGQQNQPQHF.

The chain couples TRBV10-3 to TRBJ1-2; TRBD1 aligns across 7 bases. The CDR3 extends over 13 amino acids. In germline, CDR1 is ENHRY, CDR2 SYGVKD. After removal of 5 bases from V and 2 bases from J, the junction contained 2 bases not matched to a gene. Here the CDR3 DNA reads TGTGCCATCAGTTCGACAGGGAACTATGGCTACACCTTC. Translated: CAISSTGNYGYTF.

V gene TRBV6-5 combines with J gene TRBJ1-4; no reliable D call. The V gene lost 8 bases and the J gene lost 6 bases, with 7 bases spanning the gap. The CDR3 extends over 11 amino acids. The germline V gene has CDR1 MNHEY and CDR2 SVGAGI. The CDR3 sequence is CASGLDEKLFF. The CDR3 DNA sequence: TGTGCCAGCGGACTGGATGAAAAACTGTTTTTT.

The chain employs TRBV2 and TRBJ2-7; D not certain. The CDR3 covers 18 residues. Germline CDR1 reads SNHLY; CDR2 reads FYNNEI. Trimming cost V 3 bases and J 2 bases, with 23 bases left between them. CDR3 DNA sequence: TGTGCCAGCAGTGATTCCGTGATCGCCCTGGCCAGCGCCTACGAGCAGTACTTC. This sequence encodes CASSDSVIALASAYEQYF.

The chain employs TRBV19 and TRBJ2-7, with D perhaps matching TRBD1 (7 bases). This CDR3 has 12 amino acids. The V and J ends lost 6 bases and 7 bases respectively, with 13 bases between them. CDR1 and CDR2 (germline): LNHDA, SQIVND (reference sequence). CDR3 sequence (DNA): TGTGCCAGTAGCTTGCAGGGGGGAGAGCAGTACTTC. Translation gives CASSLQGGEQYF.

In this sample, this clone turned up once. The rearrangement joins TRBV2 to TRBJ1-6; D might be TRBD1 (6 bases). Deletions cut 5 bases from V and 8 bases from J, with 13 bases between. This CDR3 has 14 amino acids. Germline V gene lookup returns CDR1 SNHLY and CDR2 FYNNEI. The CDR3 DNA sequence: TGTGCCAGCAGTCGATTAGGGGGGGATTCACCCCTCCACTTT. Protein sequence: CASSRLGGDSPLHF.

This chain connects TRBV28 to TRBJ2-7; D might be TRBD1 (6 bases). CDR3 length equals 14 residues. V was clipped by 1 base and J by 1 base, with 8 bases between them. The germline gives CDR1 MDHEN, CDR2 SYDVKM. The CDR3 spells CASSLSGASYEQYF. CDR3 in DNA: TGTGCCAGCAGTTTATCAGGGGCATCCTACGAGCAGTACTTC.

Written as DNA, the CDR3 is TGTGCCAGCAGCTTAGGGGGACTAGCGGGGTACACAGATACGCAGTATTTT. This gives the protein CASSLGGLAGYTDTQYF. V and J are TRBV7-2 and TRBJ2-3, with 13 bases fitting TRBD2. The CDR3 contains 17 residues. Germline assignment: CDR1 SGHTA and CDR2 FQGNSA. The trim removed 1 base at V and 2 bases at J, leaving 3 bases unmatched. The full variable domain, in which reference TRBV7-2 and TRBJ2-3 provide the parts outside the CDR3, is GAGVSQSPSNKVTEKGKDVELRCDPISGHTALYWYRQSLGQGLEFLIYFQGNSAPDKSGLPSDRFSAERTGGSVSTLTIQRTQQEDSAVYLCASSLGGLAGYTDTQYFGPGTRLTVL.

The rearrangement uses TRBV2 and TRBJ1-2; the D is unclear. Looked up from germline, CDR1 is SNHLY and CDR2 is FYNNEI. Between the trimmed V and J ends, which lost 3 bases and 7 bases, there was a span of 12 bases. The CDR3 extends over 13 amino acids. The CDR3 protein is CASSDRWESGYTF. The CDR3 nucleotides read TGTGCCAGCAGTGATCGGTGGGAGAGTGGCTACACCTTC.

This rearrangement joins TRBV5-1 to TRBJ2-5; 8 positions match TRBD1. The CDR3 runs 14 residues. Unmatched junction bases numbered 7, after V lost 4 bases and J lost 5 bases. Germline CDR1 is SGHRS and CDR2 is YFSETQ. This CDR3 reads CASSLDREGETQYF. CDR3 bases: TGCGCCAGCAGCCTGGACAGGGAAGGGGAGACCCAGTACTTC.

As to this clone: The junction departs from germline at one end; a sequencing error may be responsible. The chain has TRBV6-5 and TRBJ1-4, with D unclear. Germline V gene data show CDR1 as MNHEY and CDR2 as SVGAGI. CDR3 length equals 14 residues. The CDR3 spells CASSRGRAKEKLFF. CDR3 in DNA: TGTGCCAGCAGTCGAGGGAGGGCTAAGGAAAAACTGTTTTTT.

This chain uses TRBV4-1 with TRBJ2-7; TRBD2 matches 7 bases. V shed 4 bases and J 0 bases; nucleotides not matched to a gene: 6. This CDR3 contains 15 residues. Germline lookup yields CDR1 MGHRA and CDR2 YSYEKL. The CDR3 coding sequence is TGCGCCAGCAGCCCCTCCCGGACTAGCTCCTACGAGCAGTACTTC. This sequence encodes CASSPSRTSSYEQYF.

This chain connects TRBV18 to TRBJ2-2; 8 positions agree with TRBD1. Trimming cost V 5 bases and J 4 bases; bases outside gene matches: 3. This CDR3 spans 14 amino acids. Germline CDR1 and CDR2: KGHSH and LQKENI. CDR3 region: CASSRQGITGELFF. The CDR3 coding sequence is TGTGCCAGCTCAAGACAGGGGATCACCGGGGAGCTGTTTTTT.

The CDR3 bases are TGCGCCAGCAGCCAAGTTTCGGCGGGAGCGGGTAATGAGCAGTTCTTC. Protein: CASSQVSAGAGNEQFF. The chain is built from TRBV4-1 and TRBJ2-1; 7 nucleotides line up with TRBD2. The CDR3 consists of 16 residues. Germline V CDR1 and CDR2: MGHRA, YSYEKL. With V trimmed by 1 base and J by 7 bases, 10 bases remained unmatched.

The chain joins TRBV10-3 to TRBJ2-1; D remains ambiguous. Germline assignment: CDR1 ENHRY and CDR2 SYGVKD. V lost 0 bases and J lost 8, with 2 bases in between. The CDR3 is 11 residues long. The CDR3 nucleotides are TGTGCCATCAGTGAGTCCGATGAGCAGTTCTTC. It yields the protein CAISESDEQFF.

The chain couples TRBV25-1 to TRBJ2-5; D is possibly TRBD2 (6 bases). The germline V gene has CDR1 MGHDK and CDR2 SYGVNS. The CDR3 sequence is 16 residues long. Trimming shortened V by 5 bases and J by 1 base, and 17 bases separated the two germline ends. The CDR3 DNA sequence: TGTGCCAGCAGTACGGGGGTGCGGGTACTCCAAGAGACCCAGTACTTC. Its translation is CASSTGVRVLQETQYF.

The rearrangement uses TRBV2 and TRBJ1-1, with 7 nucleotides matching TRBD1. The trim removed 7 bases at V and 1 base at J, leaving 3 bases unmatched. From germline, CDR1 is SNHLY and CDR2 FYNNEI. The CDR3 has 13 amino acids. CDR3 bases: TGTGCCAGCACCTGGGACAGGAACACTGAAGCTTTCTTT. Its protein product is CASTWDRNTEAFF.

This chain connects TRBV7-9 to TRBJ2-2; D is unresolved. The V end lost 5 bases, the J end lost 7 bases, and 5 bases lay between the germline ends. There are 11 residues in the CDR3. CDR1 is SEHNR, CDR2 FQNEAQ, per germline (reference sequence). The CDR3 DNA reads TGTGCCAGCAGCCGCGGCGGGGAGCTGTTTTTT. Translating it yields CASSRGGELFF.

The chain joins TRBV2 to TRBJ1-2, with D unresolved. V was clipped by 4 bases and J by 8 bases, with 11 bases between them. The germline V gene encodes CDR1 SNHLY and CDR2 FYNNEI. The CDR3 has 12 residues. The CDR3 nucleotides are TGTGCCAGCAGTGGAGGGAAGGAGGGCTACACCTTC. Protein product: CASSGGKEGYTF.